The following is a T cell receptor (beta chain) sequence with its context. In the PCR, 60 Vbeta and 13 Jbeta primers were used. Sequencing was performed with immunoSEQ multiplex PCR; in TCRdb, only in-frame clones are kept and a portion is missing. The table counts 150,000 to 200,000 clones; about 6.5% lies in the top ten. The CDR3 runs 17 residues. Per germline, CDR1 MNHNS and CDR2 SASEGT. The V segment lost 2 bases and the J segment 6 bases; nucleotides outside the gene matches: 10. This sample is part of a study of cytomegalovirus exposure and HLA in healthy donors. Looking at the study overall: The study's early data release held around 85 million unique TCRs from HLA-typed donors.

The source material was PBMCs. This sequence originates from a man under 40 in good health and CMV-seronegative. The chain links TRBV6-1 to TRBJ2-3; 11 nucleotides agree with TRBD2. CDR3 amino acids: CASSEWGSGGAMDTQYF. The DNA of the CDR3 is TGTGCCAGCAGTGAATGGGGTAGCGGGGGGGCCATGGATACGCAGTATTTT.